This record concerns one T cell receptor beta chain sequence. It has no known antigen specificity. No base-level quality is on record; no much larger clone is a single base apart. Libraries were made using RT-PCR. The sequencer was an Illumina HiSeq 2500. TCRdb trimmed the raw reads at Q25, called clones with MiXCR and kept productive beta chains. Rows with one shared CDR3 protein collapse into an entry with the most common genes and DNA. The sample table records about 650,000 distinct CDR3 sequences; about a sixth of these occur just once. The ten largest account for 11% of the sample. The data originate from a study of response to subunit inactivated influenza vaccine (dated by TCRdb to between 2018 and 2020). About the investigation overall: Deep quantitative profiling of the T cell receptor repertoire was used in the study to follow responses to a trivalent subunit inactivated influenza vaccine. General conclusions and limits of the study: According to the authors, only a limited number of new T cells may be recruited by each seasonal influenza vaccination.

CDR1 and CDR2 were assigned from the germline V gene as MNHNS and SASEGT. Measured from the cysteine to the phenylalanine, the CDR3 is 14 residues long. The only DNA kept is the CDR3, 42 bases in frame from the first base. V and J lose 3 bases and 10 bases, and a span of 13 bases separates them. The receptor chain draws on TRBV6-1 and TRBJ1-6, with the identity of the D gene unclear. This TCR came from a man aged 50-59 years who received an inactivated influenza vaccine. Donor details come from another sample of the same person, matched by shared clones. The sample here was PBMCs from blood, taken approximately 13 days after vaccination. The encoded CDR3 is CASSDSGALSPLHF. DNA sequence: TGTGCCAGCAGTGACAGCGGAGCGTTGTCACCCCTCCACTTT.